The 15 T cell receptor beta chains listed next were all sequenced from one sample in a study of T cell changes during pregnancy in multiple sclerosis. Assay: immunoSEQ multiplex PCR; the TCRdb copy retains only in-frame clones and omits some. The table lists more than 40,000 clones, about 91% of them singletons. Source: CD8+ T cells from peripheral blood mononuclear cells, taken after pregnancy. The receptors shown here come from a female donor with multiple sclerosis, enrolled in a pregnancy study.

The chain links TRBV4-1 to TRBJ1-1; TRBD1 agrees at 7 bases. The CDR3 totals 15 residues. V trimming: 0 bases; J trimming: 4 bases; junction bases outside the gene matches: 5. Germline loops: CDR1 MGHRA, CDR2 YSYEKL. The CDR3 DNA follows: TGCGCCAGCAGCCAAGATTACAGGGGAGGCACTGAAGCTTTCTTT. It codes for CASSQDYRGGTEAFF.

CDR3 bases: TGTGCCAGCGGAGGGGGGACAGGGCCTGAAGCTTTCTTT. Amino acids: CASGGGTGPEAFF. The chain employs TRBV27 and TRBJ1-1; 9 positions match TRBD1. The V gene end was trimmed by 8 bases and the J gene end by 6 bases; junction bases not matched to a gene: 7. CDR3 length: 13 amino acids. Germline CDR1 is MNHEY and CDR2 is SMNVEV (reference sequence).

This clone was recorded a few times. Here the CDR3 DNA reads TGTGCCAGCAGTGATAGAACGGGTAAATCCTTGCGTCCCCAGCATTTT. Translation gives CASSDRTGKSLRPQHF. This sequence joins TRBV2 and TRBJ1-5, with unresolved D. Trimming took 3 bases from V and 10 from J, leaving 22 bases between them. This CDR3 is built from 16 residues. Germline assignment: CDR1 SNHLY and CDR2 FYNNEI.

V gene TRBV7-9 combines with J gene TRBJ2-1; D uncertain. Trimming shortened V by 1 base and J by 2 bases, and 6 bases separated the two germline ends. Germline assignment: CDR1 SEHNR and CDR2 FQNEAQ (reference sequence). The CDR3 totals 14 residues. This CDR3 is CASSLGSAYNEQFF. The CDR3 DNA follows: TGTGCCAGCAGCTTAGGGTCAGCCTACAATGAGCAGTTCTTC. The full variable domain, rest sourced from reference TRBV7-9 and TRBJ2-1, is DTGVSQNPRHKITKRGQNVTFRCDPISEHNRLYWYRQTLGQGPEFLTYFQNEAQLEKSRLLSDRFSAERPKGSFSTLEIQRTEQGDSAMYLCASSLGSAYNEQFFGPGTRLTVL.

The CDR3, as DNA: TGTGCCAGCAGCTTAGACGCCGGGAATGAGCAGTTCTTC. Amino acids: CASSLDAGNEQFF. This chain links TRBV7-9 with TRBJ2-1; no definite D call. Trimming removed 1 base from V and 7 bases from J, with 8 bases in between. Germline CDR1 and CDR2: SEHNR and FQNEAQ (reference sequence). The CDR3 is made up of 13 amino acids.

V and J are TRBV5-1 and TRBJ2-1; 9 nucleotides match TRBD2. The CDR3 contains 15 residues. The V gene's germline CDR1 is SGHRS and CDR2 YFSETQ. V dropped 6 bases and J dropped 4; count of bases not matched to a gene: 8. CDR3 DNA: TGCGCCAGCACGGCAATAGCGGGGGCATACAATGAGCAGTTCTTC. It codes for CASTAIAGAYNEQFF.

V gene TRBV5-6 combines with J gene TRBJ1-1; 7 nucleotides align to TRBD1. Per germline, CDR1 SGHDT and CDR2 YYEEEE. The CDR3 totals 14 residues. The V and J ends lost 4 bases and 8 bases, in that order; junction bases with no gene match: 11. CDR3 bases: TGTGCCAGCAGCCACGACGGGGACAGCAAAGAAGCTTTCTTT. Its translation: CASSHDGDSKEAFF.

V usage is TRBV5-1 and J usage is TRBJ1-2; 7 nucleotides match TRBD1. Trimming removed 2 bases from V and 8 bases from J; junction bases left unmatched: 9. The CDR3 extends over 14 amino acids. The germline V gene has CDR1 SGHRS and CDR2 YFSETQ. This chain's CDR3 is CASSLLSGGDGYTF. CDR3 DNA sequence: TGCGCCAGCAGCTTATTATCAGGGGGAGACGGCTACACCTTC.

The chain couples TRBV23-1 to TRBJ2-1; tentative D call: TRBD2 (6 bases). TRBV23-1 qualifies as an ORF whose function is uncertain. Trimming removed 1 base from V and 3 bases from J, with 16 bases in between. CDR3 size: 17 residues. The CDR3 reads CASSQFHRDLGYNEQFF. In nucleotides, the CDR3 is TGCGCCAGCAGTCAATTCCACCGGGACTTGGGCTACAATGAGCAGTTCTTC.

The chain has TRBV5-1 and TRBJ2-4, with D possibly matching TRBD1 (6 bases). CDR1 SGHRS and CDR2 YFSETQ come from the germline V gene. Between the trimmed V and J ends, which lost 4 bases and 1 base, there was a span of 9 bases. The CDR3 is 14 amino acids. The CDR3 here is CASSRTVAKNIQYF. In DNA form, the CDR3 reads TGCGCCAGCAGCCGGACAGTGGCCAAAAACATTCAGTACTTC.

The chain combines TRBV27 with TRBJ2-3, with D perhaps matching TRBD1 (6 bases). The germline V and J ends were trimmed by 5 bases and 2 bases, with 11 bases remaining between them. Germline V gene data show CDR1 as MNHEY and CDR2 as SMNVEV (reference sequence). This CDR3 has 14 residues. The CDR3 reads CASSTGPYTDTQYF. The CDR3 DNA is TGTGCCAGCAGTACAGGGCCTTACACAGATACGCAGTATTTT.

The V and J genes are TRBV7-9 and TRBJ1-2; possibly TRBD1 for D (5 bases). The V and J ends lost 10 bases and 6 bases respectively, with 15 bases between them. Germline V lookup: CDR1 SEHNR, CDR2 FQNEAQ (reference sequence). The CDR3 spans 12 residues. The CDR3 is CAIREGRDGYTF. CDR3 sequence (DNA): TGTGCCATCAGGGAGGGGCGCGATGGCTACACCTTC. The full variable domain, with the rest looked up from reference TRBV7-9 and TRBJ1-2, is DTGVSQNPRHKITKRGQNVTFRCDPISEHNRLYWYRQTLGQGPEFLTYFQNEAQLEKSRLLSDRFSAERPKGSFSTLEIQRTEQGDSAMYLCAIREGRDGYTFGSGTRLTVV.

This clone was observed a few times. The CDR3 loop reads CASSQVRASPEAFF. For the CDR3, the DNA is TGCGCCAGCAGCCAAGTCAGGGCCAGTCCTGAAGCTTTCTTT. The genes are TRBV4-3 and TRBJ1-1, with D possibly matching TRBD1 (5 bases). The CDR3 length is 14 residues. Germline CDR1 reads LGHNA; CDR2 reads YSLEER. Trimming pared 1 base from V and 6 bases from J, leaving 12 bases between.

CDR3 sequence (DNA): TGCAGCGTTGCGACAGGGGATGAAAAACTGTTTTTT. The encoded protein is CSVATGDEKLFF. The chain couples TRBV29-1 to TRBJ1-4; 8 bases fit TRBD1. Germline V gene data show CDR1 as SQVTM and CDR2 as ANQGSEA. V was pared by 4 bases and J by 6 bases, with 1 base of the junction left unmatched. This CDR3 comprises 12 residues.

The rearrangement links TRBV5-1 to TRBJ2-1; 9 bases line up with TRBD1. Trimming removed 3 bases from V and 7 bases from J; junction bases left unmatched: 8. Germline lookup yields CDR1 SGHRS and CDR2 YFSETQ. There are 15 residues in the CDR3. The CDR3 region has the DNA TGCGCCAGCAGCTGGACGGGACAGGGTAGTAATGAGCAGTTCTTC. It is translated as CASSWTGQGSNEQFF. The full variable domain, completed using reference TRBV5-1 and TRBJ2-1, is KAGVTQTPRYLIKTRGQQVTLSCSPISGHRSVSWYQQTPGQGLQFLFEYFSETQRNKGNFPGRFSGRQFSNSRSEMNVSTLELGDSALYLCASSWTGQGSNEQFFGPGTRLTVL.